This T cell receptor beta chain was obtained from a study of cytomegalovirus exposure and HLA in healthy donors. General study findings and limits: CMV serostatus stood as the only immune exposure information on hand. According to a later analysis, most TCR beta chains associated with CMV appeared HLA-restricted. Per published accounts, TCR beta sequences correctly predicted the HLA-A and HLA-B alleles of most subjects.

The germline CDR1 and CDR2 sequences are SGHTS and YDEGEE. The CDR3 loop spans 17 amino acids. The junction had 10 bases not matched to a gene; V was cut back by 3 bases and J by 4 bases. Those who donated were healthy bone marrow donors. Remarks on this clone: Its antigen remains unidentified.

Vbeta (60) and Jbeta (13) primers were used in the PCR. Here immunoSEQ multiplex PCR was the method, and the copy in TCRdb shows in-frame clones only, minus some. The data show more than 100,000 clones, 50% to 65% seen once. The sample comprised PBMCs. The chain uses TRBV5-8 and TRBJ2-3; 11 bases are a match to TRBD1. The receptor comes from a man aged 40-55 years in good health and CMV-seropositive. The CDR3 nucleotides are TGTGCCAGCAGCTCGGTAGGACAGGGGGCGCTTTCAGATACGCAGTATTTT. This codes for CASSSVGQGALSDTQYF.